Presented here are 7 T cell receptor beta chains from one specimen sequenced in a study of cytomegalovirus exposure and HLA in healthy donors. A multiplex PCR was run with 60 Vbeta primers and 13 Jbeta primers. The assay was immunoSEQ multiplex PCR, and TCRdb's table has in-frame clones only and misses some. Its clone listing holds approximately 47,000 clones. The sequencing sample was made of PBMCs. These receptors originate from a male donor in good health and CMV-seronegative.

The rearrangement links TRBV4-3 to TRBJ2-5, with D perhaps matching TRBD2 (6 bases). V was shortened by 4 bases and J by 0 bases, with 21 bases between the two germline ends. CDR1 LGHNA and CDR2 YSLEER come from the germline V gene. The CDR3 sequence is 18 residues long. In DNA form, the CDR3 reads TGCGCCAGCAGCCGAGCCCCAGGGATCGCGGGGAACCAAGAGACCCAGTACTTC. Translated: CASSRAPGIAGNQETQYF.

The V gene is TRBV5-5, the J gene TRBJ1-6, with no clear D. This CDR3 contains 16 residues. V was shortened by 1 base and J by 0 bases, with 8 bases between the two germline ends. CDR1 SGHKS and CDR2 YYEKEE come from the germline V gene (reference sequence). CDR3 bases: TGTGCCAGCAGCTTGTTGGTGAGCTCCTATAATTCACCCCTCCACTTT. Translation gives CASSLLVSSYNSPLHF.

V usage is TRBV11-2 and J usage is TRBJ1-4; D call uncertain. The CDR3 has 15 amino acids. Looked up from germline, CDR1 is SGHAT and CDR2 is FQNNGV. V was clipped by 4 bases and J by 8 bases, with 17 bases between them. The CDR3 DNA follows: TGTGCCAGCAGCTCGAACTCTAATCCCAGGGAAAAACTGTTTTTT. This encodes CASSSNSNPREKLFF.

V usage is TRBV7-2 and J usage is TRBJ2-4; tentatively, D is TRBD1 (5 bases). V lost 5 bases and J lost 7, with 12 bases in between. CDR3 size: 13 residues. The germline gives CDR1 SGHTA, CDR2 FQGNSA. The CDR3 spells CASSPKWGNIQYF. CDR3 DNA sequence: TGTGCCAGCAGCCCAAAGTGGGGCAACATTCAGTACTTC.

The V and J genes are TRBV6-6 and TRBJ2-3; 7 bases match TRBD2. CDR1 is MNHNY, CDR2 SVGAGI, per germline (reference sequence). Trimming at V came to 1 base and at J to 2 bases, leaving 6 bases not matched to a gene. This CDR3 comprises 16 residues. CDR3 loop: CASSYLPSGVTDTQYF. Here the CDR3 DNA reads TGTGCCAGCAGTTACTTGCCTAGCGGAGTCACAGATACGCAGTATTTT.

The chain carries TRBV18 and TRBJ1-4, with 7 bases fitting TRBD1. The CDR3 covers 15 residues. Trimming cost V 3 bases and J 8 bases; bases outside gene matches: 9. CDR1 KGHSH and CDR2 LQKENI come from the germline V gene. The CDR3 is CASSPERDSGEKLFF. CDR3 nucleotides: TGTGCCAGCTCACCCGAACGGGACAGCGGAGAAAAACTGTTTTTT.

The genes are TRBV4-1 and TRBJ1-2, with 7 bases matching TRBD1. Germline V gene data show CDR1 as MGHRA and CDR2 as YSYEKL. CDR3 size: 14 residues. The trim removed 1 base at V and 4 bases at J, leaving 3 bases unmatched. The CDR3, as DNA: TGCGCCAGCAGCCAAGGACAGGGTACCTATGGCTACACCTTC. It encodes CASSQGQGTYGYTF.